This T cell receptor (beta chain) was observed in a study of cytomegalovirus exposure and HLA in healthy donors. Notes on the study in general: In an earlier analysis, about 87% or about 30%: the productive usage of most TCR beta V segments. TCR association rates varied by HLA locus in a later analysis, with DRB1 highest and HLA-C lowest. In a later analysis, TCR beta V- and J-gene trimming was associated with a missense DCLRE1C variant.

Points on this clone: Its antigen is unidentified.

With 4 bases clipped from V and 4 bases from J, the junction kept 9 bases outside the gene matches. Germline CDR1 reads SGHNT; CDR2 reads YYREEE (reference sequence). This CDR3 spans 16 amino acids. Primers included in the PCR were 60 Vbeta and 13 Jbeta primers. As handled by the study authors: Roughly 10 million shared chains were among some 80 million unique TCR beta chains counted in a later analysis. Using immunoSEQ multiplex PCR, the repertoire was profiled, and TCRdb retains in-frame clones only, with some absent. The V and J calls and the clone size are those of that table, but D and trimming were determined from the DNA. The sample carries about 260,000 clones, around 65% recorded once.

Sequenced material: PBMCs. This chain uses TRBV5-4 with TRBJ2-4; 9 bases are shared with TRBD2. The receptor was isolated from a female donor in good health and CMV-seronegative. The CDR3 region has the DNA TGTGCCAGCAGCGAGCAGACTAGCGGCCTTAAAAACATTCAGTACTTC. Translating it yields CASSEQTSGLKNIQYF.